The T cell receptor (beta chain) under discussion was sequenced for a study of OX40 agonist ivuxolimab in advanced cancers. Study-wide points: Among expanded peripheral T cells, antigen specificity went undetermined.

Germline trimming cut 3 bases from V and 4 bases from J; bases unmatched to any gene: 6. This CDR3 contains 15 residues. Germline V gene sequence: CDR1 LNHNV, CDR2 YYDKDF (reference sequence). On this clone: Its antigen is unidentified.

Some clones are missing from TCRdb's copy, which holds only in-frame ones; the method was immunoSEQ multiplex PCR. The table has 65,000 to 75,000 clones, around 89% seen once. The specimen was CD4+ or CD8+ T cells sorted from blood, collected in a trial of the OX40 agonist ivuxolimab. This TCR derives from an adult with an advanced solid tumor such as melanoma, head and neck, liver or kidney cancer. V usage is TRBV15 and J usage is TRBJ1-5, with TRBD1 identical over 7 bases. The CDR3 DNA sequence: TGTGCCACCAGCAGGAGGACAGGCCCGAATCAGCCCCAGCATTTT. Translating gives CATSRRTGPNQPQHF.